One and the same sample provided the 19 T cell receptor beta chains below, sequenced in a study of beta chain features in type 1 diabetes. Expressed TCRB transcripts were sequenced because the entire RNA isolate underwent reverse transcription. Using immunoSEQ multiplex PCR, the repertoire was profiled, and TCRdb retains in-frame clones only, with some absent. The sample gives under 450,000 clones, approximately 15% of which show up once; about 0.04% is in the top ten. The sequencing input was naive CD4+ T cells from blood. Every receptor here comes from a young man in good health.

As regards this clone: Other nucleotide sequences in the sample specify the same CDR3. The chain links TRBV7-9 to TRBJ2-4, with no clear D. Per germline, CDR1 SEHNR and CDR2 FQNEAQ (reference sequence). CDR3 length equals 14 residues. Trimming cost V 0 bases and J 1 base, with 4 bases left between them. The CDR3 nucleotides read TGTGCCAGCAGCTTAGCGGAGGCCAAAAACATTCAGTACTTC. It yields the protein CASSLAEAKNIQYF.

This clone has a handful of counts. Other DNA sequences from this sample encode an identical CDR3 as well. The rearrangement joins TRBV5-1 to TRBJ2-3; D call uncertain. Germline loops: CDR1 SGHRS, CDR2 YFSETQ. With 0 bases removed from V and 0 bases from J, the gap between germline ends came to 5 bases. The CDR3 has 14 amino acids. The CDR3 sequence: CASSLEPSTDTQYF. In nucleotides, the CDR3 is TGCGCCAGCAGCTTGGAACCTAGCACAGATACGCAGTATTTT.

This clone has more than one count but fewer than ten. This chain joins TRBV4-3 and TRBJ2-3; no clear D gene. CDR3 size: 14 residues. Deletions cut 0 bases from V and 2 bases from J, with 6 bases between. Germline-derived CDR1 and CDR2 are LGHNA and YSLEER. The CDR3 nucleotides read TGCGCCAGCAGCCAAGAAGGTTACACAGATACGCAGTATTTT. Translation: CASSQEGYTDTQYF.

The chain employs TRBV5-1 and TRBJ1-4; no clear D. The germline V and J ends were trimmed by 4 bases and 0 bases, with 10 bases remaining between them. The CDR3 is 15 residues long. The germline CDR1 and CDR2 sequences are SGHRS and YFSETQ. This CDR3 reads CASSPIGSTNEKLFF. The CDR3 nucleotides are TGCGCCAGCAGCCCTATCGGGTCAACTAATGAAAAACTGTTTTTT.

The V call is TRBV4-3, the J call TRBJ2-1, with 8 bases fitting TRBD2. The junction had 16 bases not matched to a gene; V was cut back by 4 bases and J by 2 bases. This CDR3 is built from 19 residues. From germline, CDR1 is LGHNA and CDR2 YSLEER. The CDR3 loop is CASSLSSNKLAAAYNEQFF. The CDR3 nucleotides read TGCGCCAGCAGCCTATCCTCGAATAAACTAGCGGCGGCCTACAATGAGCAGTTCTTC.

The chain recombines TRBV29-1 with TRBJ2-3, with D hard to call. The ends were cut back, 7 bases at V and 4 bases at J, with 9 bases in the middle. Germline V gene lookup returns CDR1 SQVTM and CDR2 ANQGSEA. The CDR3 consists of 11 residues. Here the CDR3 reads CSGDLSDTQYF. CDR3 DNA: TGCAGCGGTGATCTCTCAGATACGCAGTATTTT.

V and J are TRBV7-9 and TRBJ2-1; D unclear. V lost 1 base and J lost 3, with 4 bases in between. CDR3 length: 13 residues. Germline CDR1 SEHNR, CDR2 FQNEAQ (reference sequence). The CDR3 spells CASSLVRYNEQFF. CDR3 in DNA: TGTGCCAGCAGCTTAGTGCGCTACAATGAGCAGTTCTTC.

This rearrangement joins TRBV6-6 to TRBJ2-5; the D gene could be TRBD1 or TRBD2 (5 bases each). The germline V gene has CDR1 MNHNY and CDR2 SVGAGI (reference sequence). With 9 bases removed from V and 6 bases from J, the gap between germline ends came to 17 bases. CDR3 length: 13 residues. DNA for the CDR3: TGTGCCAGTTCCGAAGGGACGTTAAAGACCCAGTACTTC. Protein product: CASSEGTLKTQYF.

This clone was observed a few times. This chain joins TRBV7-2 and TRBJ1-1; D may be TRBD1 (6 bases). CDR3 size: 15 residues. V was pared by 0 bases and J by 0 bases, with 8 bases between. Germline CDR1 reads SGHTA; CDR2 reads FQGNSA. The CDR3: CASSLATGLNTEAFF. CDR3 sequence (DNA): TGTGCCAGCAGCTTAGCGACAGGCCTGAACACTGAAGCTTTCTTT.

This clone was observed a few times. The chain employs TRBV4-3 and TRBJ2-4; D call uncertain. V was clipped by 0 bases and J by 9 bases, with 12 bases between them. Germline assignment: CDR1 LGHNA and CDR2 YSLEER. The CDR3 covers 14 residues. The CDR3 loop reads CASSQERNDAIQYF. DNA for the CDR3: TGCGCCAGCAGCCAAGAAAGGAACGACGCCATTCAGTACTTC.

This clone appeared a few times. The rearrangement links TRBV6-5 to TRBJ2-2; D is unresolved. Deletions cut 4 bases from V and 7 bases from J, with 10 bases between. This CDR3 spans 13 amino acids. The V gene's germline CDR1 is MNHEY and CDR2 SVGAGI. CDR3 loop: CASSSPGDGELFF. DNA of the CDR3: TGTGCCAGCAGTTCACCCGGTGACGGGGAGCTGTTTTTT.

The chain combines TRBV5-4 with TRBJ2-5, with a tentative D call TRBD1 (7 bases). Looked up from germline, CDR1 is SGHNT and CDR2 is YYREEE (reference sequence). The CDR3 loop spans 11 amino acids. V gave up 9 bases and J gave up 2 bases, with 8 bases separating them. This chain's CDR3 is CATGGQETQYF. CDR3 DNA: TGTGCCACAGGGGGGCAAGAGACCCAGTACTTC.

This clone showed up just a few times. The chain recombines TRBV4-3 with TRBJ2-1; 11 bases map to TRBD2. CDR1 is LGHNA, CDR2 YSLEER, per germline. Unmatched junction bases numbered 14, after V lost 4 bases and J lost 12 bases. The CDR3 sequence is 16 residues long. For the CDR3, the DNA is TGCGCCAGCAGCCTGGCTAGCGGGGGGCTAGCGAAAGGGCAGTTCTTC. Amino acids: CASSLASGGLAKGQFF.

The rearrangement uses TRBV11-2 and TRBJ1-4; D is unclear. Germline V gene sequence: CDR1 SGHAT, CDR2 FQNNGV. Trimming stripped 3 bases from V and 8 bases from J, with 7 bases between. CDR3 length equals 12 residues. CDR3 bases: TGTGCCAGCAGCTTGCATCGGGAAAAACTGTTTTTT. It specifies CASSLHREKLFF.

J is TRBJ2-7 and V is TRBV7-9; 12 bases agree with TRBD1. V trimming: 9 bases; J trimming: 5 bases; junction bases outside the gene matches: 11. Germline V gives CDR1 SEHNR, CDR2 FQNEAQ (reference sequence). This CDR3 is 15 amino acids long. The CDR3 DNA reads TGTGCCAGGAGGGCAGGGACAGGGGGCCCTCACGAGCAGTACGTC. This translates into CARRAGTGGPHEQYV.

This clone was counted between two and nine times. The CDR3 DNA follows: TGTGCCAGCTGCTTTGTTCAAGAGACCCAGTACTTC. It codes for CASCFVQETQYF. This rearrangement joins TRBV2 to TRBJ2-5; D gene uncertain. Per the germline V gene, CDR1 is SNHLY and CDR2 is FYNNEI. V was shortened by 8 bases and J by 2 bases, with 9 bases between the two germline ends. The CDR3 is made up of 12 amino acids.

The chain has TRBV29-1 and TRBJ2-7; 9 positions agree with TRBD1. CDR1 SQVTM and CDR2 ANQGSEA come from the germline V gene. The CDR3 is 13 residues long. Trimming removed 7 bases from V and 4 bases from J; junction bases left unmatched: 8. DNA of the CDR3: TGCAGCGCTGGGGGGACAGGGTTTTACGAGCAGTACTTC. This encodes CSAGGTGFYEQYF.

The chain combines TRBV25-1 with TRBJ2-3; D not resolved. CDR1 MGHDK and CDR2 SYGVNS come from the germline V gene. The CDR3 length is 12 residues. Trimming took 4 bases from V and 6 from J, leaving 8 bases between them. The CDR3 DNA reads TGTGCCAGCAGTGCCCCGGGTGATACGCAGTATTTT. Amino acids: CASSAPGDTQYF.

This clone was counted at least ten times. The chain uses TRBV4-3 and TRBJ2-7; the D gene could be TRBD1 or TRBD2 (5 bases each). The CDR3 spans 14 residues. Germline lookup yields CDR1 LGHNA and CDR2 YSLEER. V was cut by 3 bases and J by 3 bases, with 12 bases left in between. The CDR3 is CASSQGPGSYEQYF. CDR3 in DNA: TGCGCCAGCAGCCAGGGACCAGGGAGCTACGAGCAGTACTTC.